Presented here are 23 T cell receptor beta chains from one specimen sequenced in a study of cytomegalovirus exposure and HLA in healthy donors. Assay used: immunoSEQ multiplex PCR; TCRdb lists only in-frame clones, some missing. Of 150,000 to 200,000 clones listed, roughly 80% are singletons. Material for sequencing was PBMCs. These receptors were obtained from a man younger than 35 in good health and CMV-seropositive.

CDR3 protein: CATRRGDLSNQPQHF. The CDR3 DNA follows: TGTGCCACCAGGCGGGGGGACCTTAGCAATCAGCCCCAGCATTTT. This chain uses TRBV15 with TRBJ1-5; tentative D call: TRBD1 (5 bases). CDR3 length: 15 residues. V lost 6 bases and J 0 bases, leaving 12 bases between the germline ends. Per the germline V gene, CDR1 is LNHNV and CDR2 is YYDKDF (reference sequence).

The chain carries TRBV7-6 and TRBJ2-5; 9 bases agree with TRBD1. There are 18 residues in the CDR3. With V trimmed by 5 bases and J by 4 bases, 17 bases remained unmatched. Looked up from germline, CDR1 is SGHVS and CDR2 is FNYEAQ. The CDR3: CASSLGTGTGVGAETQYF. DNA for the CDR3: TGTGCCAGCAGCCTCGGGACAGGGACGGGGGTAGGAGCAGAGACCCAGTACTTC. Based on the CDR3 plus reference TRBV7-6 and TRBJ2-5, the full variable domain is GAGVSQSPRYKVTKRGQDVALRCDPISGHVSLYWYRQALGQGPEFLTYFNYEAQQDKSGLPNDRFSAERPEGSISTLTIQRTEQRDSAMYRCASSLGTGTGVGAETQYFGPGTRLLVL.

This CDR3 reads CASSLKGGTGGNTIYF. The CDR3 DNA reads as TGTGCCAGCAGCTTAAAAGGCGGAACAGGGGGAAACACCATATATTTT. The rearrangement joins TRBV7-9 to TRBJ1-3; D is perhaps TRBD1 (6 bases). This CDR3 region has 16 residues. V was clipped by 2 bases and J by 4 bases, with 15 bases between them. The V gene's germline CDR1 is SEHNR and CDR2 FQNEAQ (reference sequence).

The gene calls are TRBV4-3 and TRBJ2-7, with 10 bases aligning to TRBD2. CDR3 length: 16 residues. The ends lost 4 bases at V and 2 bases at J; junction bases unmatched: 8. Looked up from germline, CDR1 is LGHNA and CDR2 is YSLEER. CDR3 sequence (DNA): TGCGCCAGCAGCCTGACGACTAGCGGGCCAACCTACGAGCAGTACTTC. Its protein product is CASSLTTSGPTYEQYF.

V and J are TRBV7-9 and TRBJ2-3; 10 bases fit TRBD2. Germline V gene data show CDR1 as SEHNR and CDR2 as FQNEAQ (reference sequence). CDR3 length: 15 residues. The V and J ends lost 5 bases and 7 bases, in that order; junction bases with no gene match: 9. Here the CDR3 reads CASSPRAGGPNTQYF. CDR3 nucleotide sequence: TGTGCCAGCAGCCCACGAGCGGGAGGGCCGAATACGCAGTATTTT.

The rearrangement joins TRBV5-6 to TRBJ2-7; TRBD1 aligns across 8 bases. The CDR3 spans 15 residues. Germline values: CDR1 SGHDT, CDR2 YYEEEE. V was clipped by 4 bases and J by 3 bases; unmatched bases: 9. The CDR3 loop is CASSPQGARFYEQYF. The DNA for the CDR3 is TGTGCCAGCAGCCCCCAGGGGGCCCGGTTCTACGAGCAGTACTTC.

The chain links TRBV5-8 to TRBJ1-4; 7 nucleotides align to TRBD1. Germline V CDR1 and CDR2: SGHTS, YDEGEE. CDR3 length: 16 residues. V was pared by 7 bases and J by 5 bases, with 14 bases of the junction left unmatched. This chain's CDR3 is CASRRQGTVPNEKLFF. DNA of the CDR3: TGTGCCAGCCGCCGACAGGGAACCGTTCCCAATGAAAAACTGTTTTTT. Drawing the rest from reference TRBV5-8 and TRBJ1-4, the complete variable domain is EAGVTQSPTHLIKTRGQQATLRCSPISGHTSVYWYQQALGLGLQFLLWYDEGEERNRGNFPPRFSGRQFPNYSSELNVNALELEDSALYLCASRRQGTVPNEKLFFGSGTQLSVL.

The chain carries TRBV29-1 and TRBJ2-1; 10 bases agree with TRBD2. Germline V gene lookup returns CDR1 SQVTM and CDR2 ANQGSEA. CDR3 length: 13 residues. The J segment lost 6 bases and the V segment lost 4 bases, leaving 3 bases of the junction unmatched. This chain's CDR3 is CSVAASGSNEQFF. CDR3 nucleotides: TGCAGCGTTGCGGCTAGCGGGAGCAATGAGCAGTTCTTC.

The chain recombines TRBV6-5 with TRBJ2-3; D uncertain. V lost 6 bases and J 0 bases, leaving 7 bases between the germline ends. Germline V gene data show CDR1 as MNHEY and CDR2 as SVGAGI. The length of the CDR3 is 13 residues. Written as DNA, the CDR3 is TGTGCCAGCAGAGCCCCGAGCACAGATACGCAGTATTTT. This encodes CASRAPSTDTQYF.

The chain recombines TRBV5-1 with TRBJ2-2, with a weak D call TRBD2 (5 bases). The CDR3 has 15 amino acids. Germline V gene data show CDR1 as SGHRS and CDR2 as YFSETQ. The V gene lost 4 bases and the J gene lost 2 bases, with 12 bases spanning the gap. DNA for the CDR3: TGCGCCAGCAGCGCCCGGACGGGAAACACCGGGGAGCTGTTTTTT. It translates to CASSARTGNTGELFF.

This clone was seen only a few times. This specimen includes other DNA sequences encoding the same CDR3. The chain recombines TRBV28 with TRBJ1-5, with 8 bases fitting TRBD1. CDR3 length: 14 amino acids. Trimming cost V 5 bases and J 4 bases; bases outside gene matches: 4. Germline V CDR1 and CDR2: MDHEN, SYDVKM. In DNA form, the CDR3 reads TGTGCCAGCAGTCGGACAGGGAGTAATCAGCCCCAGCATTTT. Amino acid sequence: CASSRTGSNQPQHF.

This chain connects TRBV5-4 to TRBJ2-3; the D gene is possibly TRBD2 (5 bases). Germline CDR1 and CDR2: SGHNT and YYREEE (reference sequence). This CDR3 region has 13 residues. Trimming removed 4 bases at V and 2 bases at J, with 8 bases between. CDR3 loop: CASSPADTDTQYF. The DNA for the CDR3 is TGTGCCAGCAGCCCAGCGGACACAGATACGCAGTATTTT.

In its sample, this clone was seen once. The genes are TRBV6-6 and TRBJ1-1, with 7 bases identical to TRBD1. V lost 11 bases and J lost 3; bases outside the gene matches: 15. Germline CDR1 reads MNHNY; CDR2 reads SVGAGI (reference sequence). The CDR3 extends over 15 amino acids. The CDR3 here is CAEGAQALGYTEAFF. Written as DNA, the CDR3 is TGTGCCGAGGGGGCACAGGCGCTTGGATACACTGAAGCTTTCTTT.

V and J are TRBV27 and TRBJ1-2; 10 bases match TRBD1. The CDR3 sequence is 16 residues long. J gave up 5 bases and V 5 bases, and 11 bases lay outside the gene matches. The germline V gene encodes CDR1 MNHEY and CDR2 SMNVEV (reference sequence). This CDR3 reads CASSPYKTGGDYGYTF. CDR3 in DNA: TGTGCCAGCAGTCCTTATAAGACAGGGGGCGATTATGGCTACACCTTC.

The chain combines TRBV28 with TRBJ2-5; no clear D gene. The CDR3 spans 15 residues. Germline CDR1 and CDR2: MDHEN and SYDVKM. Between the trimmed V and J ends, which lost 5 bases and 5 bases, there was a span of 18 bases. Here the CDR3 reads CASSPTRARVETQYF. Here the CDR3 DNA reads TGTGCCAGCAGTCCCACTCGAGCGAGAGTTGAGACCCAGTACTTC.

The J gene is TRBJ1-1, the V gene TRBV12-5, with D perhaps TRBD1 (5 bases). The CDR3 has 10 residues. CDR1 LGHNT and CDR2 FRNRAP come from the germline V gene. The DNA of the CDR3 is TGTGCAGTTGGGGGGACTGAAGCTTTCTTT. Its translation: CAVGGTEAFF.

The V and J genes are TRBV6-5 and TRBJ1-2; the match to TRBD1 covers 7 bases. The CDR3 is 15 amino acids. Trimming cost V 3 bases and J 4 bases; bases outside gene matches: 8. From germline, CDR1 is MNHEY and CDR2 SVGAGI. The CDR3 loop reads CASSYRQGRAYGYTF. The CDR3 DNA reads as TGTGCCAGCAGTTATCGACAGGGACGGGCCTATGGCTACACCTTC.

The chain joins TRBV5-4 to TRBJ2-1; possibly TRBD1 for D (5 bases). The CDR3 has 15 residues. From germline, CDR1 is SGHNT and CDR2 YYREEE (reference sequence). Trimming removed 0 bases at V and 8 bases at J, with 15 bases between. The CDR3 is CASSLGRALGDEQFF. The CDR3 DNA reads TGTGCCAGCAGCTTGGGCAGGGCCCTAGGCGATGAGCAGTTCTTC.

V is TRBV27 and J is TRBJ1-4; 7 positions match TRBD1. With V trimmed by 4 bases and J by 3 bases, 8 bases remained unmatched. Germline V gene data show CDR1 as MNHEY and CDR2 as SMNVEV (reference sequence). The length of the CDR3 is 16 residues. The CDR3 nucleotides are TGTGCCAGCAGTTCCTTCTACAGGGGTGCTAATGAAAAACTGTTTTTT. Its translation is CASSSFYRGANEKLFF. Combining the CDR3 with reference TRBV27 and TRBJ1-4 gives the whole variable domain EAQVTQNPRYLITVTGKKLTVTCSQNMNHEYMSWYRQDPGLGLRQIYYSMNVEVTDKGDVPEGYKVSRKEKRNFPLILESPSPNQTSLYFCASSSFYRGANEKLFFGSGTQLSVL.

This clone was counted a single time. The CDR3 nucleotides read TGTGCCAGCAGCCAAGAACCTAGCGGGAGCCCCTACGAGCAGTACTTC. Translated: CASSQEPSGSPYEQYF. The V call is TRBV4-2, the J call TRBJ2-7, with 10 bases aligning to TRBD2. This CDR3 contains 16 residues. The germline V gene has CDR1 LGHNA and CDR2 YNFKEQ. Germline trimming cut 0 bases from V and 2 bases from J; bases unmatched to any gene: 4.

The chain joins TRBV15 to TRBJ1-4, with D possibly TRBD1 on 6 matching bases. From germline, CDR1 is LNHNV and CDR2 YYDKDF (reference sequence). The CDR3 runs to 14 residues. V was cut by 5 bases and J by 6 bases, with 13 bases left in between. The DNA of the CDR3 is TGTGCCACCAGCGCAGGGGTGAATCATGAAAAACTGTTTTTT. Translation gives CATSAGVNHEKLFF.

The chain links TRBV19 to TRBJ1-6; no firm D call. Trimming shortened V by 3 bases and J by 10 bases, and 7 bases separated the two germline ends. The germline V gene encodes CDR1 LNHDA and CDR2 SQIVND (reference sequence). The CDR3 has 12 amino acids. The CDR3, as DNA: TGTGCCAGTAGTATCTCTTCGTCACCCCTCCACTTT. Translation gives CASSISSSPLHF.

V gene TRBV7-2 combines with J gene TRBJ2-7, with 7 bases lining up with TRBD2. Germline assignment: CDR1 SGHTA and CDR2 FQGNSA. Trimming at V came to 5 bases and at J to 4 bases, leaving 8 bases not matched to a gene. CDR3 length: 14 amino acids. The CDR3 DNA sequence: TGTGCCAGCAGCCCAAAAGCGGGATCTTACGAGCAGTACTTC. Translating it yields CASSPKAGSYEQYF. The full variable domain, its missing parts supplied by reference TRBV7-2 and TRBJ2-7, is GAGVSQSPSNKVTEKGKDVELRCDPISGHTALYWYRQSLGQGLEFLIYFQGNSAPDKSGLPSDRFSAERTGGSVSTLTIQRTQQEDSAVYLCASSPKAGSYEQYFGPGTRLTVT.